Listed here are 29 T cell receptor beta chains from one sample, sequenced in a study of radiotherapy plus CTLA-4 blockade in lung cancer. The data were produced by immunoSEQ multiplex PCR, yet TCRdb's version contains in-frame clones alone and is incomplete. The table lists 85,000 to 100,000 clones, around 87% of them singletons. The sequences come from peripheral blood, collected from a patient treated with radiotherapy plus ipilimumab. These receptor sequences come from a human donor with non-small cell lung cancer that progressed on radiotherapy plus ipilimumab.

The chain uses TRBV30 and TRBJ1-4, with D possibly matching TRBD1 (6 bases). Germline assignment: CDR1 GTSNPN and CDR2 SVGIG (reference sequence). The CDR3 totals 13 residues. V lost 3 bases, J lost 8 bases, and 13 bases lay in between. As DNA, the CDR3 is TGTGCCTGGAGGAGGCAGGGGCCCGAAAAACTGTTTTTT. As protein: CAWRRQGPEKLFF.

V and J are TRBV6-5 and TRBJ1-2; no definite D call. This CDR3 has 8 residues. The ends were cut back, 5 bases at V and 14 bases at J, with 6 bases in the middle. Germline loops: CDR1 MNHEY, CDR2 SVGAGI. CDR3 DNA: TGTGCCAGCAGTCTGGAGACCTTC. Encoded protein: CASSLETF.

The CDR3 region is CASSYSLNTEAFF. CDR3 DNA sequence: TGTGCCAGCAGTTATTCCTTAAACACTGAAGCTTTCTTT. V is TRBV6-5 and J is TRBJ1-1; no clear D. This CDR3 spans 13 amino acids. CDR1 and CDR2 from the germline V gene are MNHEY and SVGAGI. Trimming stripped 3 bases from V and 2 bases from J, with 7 bases between.

This chain links TRBV6-1 with TRBJ1-3; D is unresolved. Trimming removed 2 bases at V and 1 base at J, with 12 bases between. The CDR3 sequence is 16 residues long. Germline-derived CDR1 and CDR2 are MNHNS and SASEGT. The CDR3 nucleotides read TGTGCCAGCAGTGAACCTCCCGGTTGGTCTGGAAACACCATATATTTT. It translates to CASSEPPGWSGNTIYF.

The gene calls are TRBV6-1 and TRBJ2-2; 11 bases are shared with TRBD2. Trimming cost V 1 base and J 4 bases; bases outside gene matches: 2. The germline V gene has CDR1 MNHNS and CDR2 SASEGT. CDR3 length: 16 residues. In nucleotides, the CDR3 is TGTGCCAGCAGTGAAGTACTAGCGGGGGTCACCGGGGAGCTGTTTTTT. The encoded protein is CASSEVLAGVTGELFF.

V gene TRBV6-6 combines with J gene TRBJ1-4; D is uncertain. CDR1 and CDR2 (germline): MNHNY, SVGAGI (reference sequence). V was trimmed by 7 bases and J by 11 bases, leaving 20 bases between them. The CDR3 runs 14 residues. CDR3 in DNA: TGTGCCAGCACCCATAGGGAAGGGATGGGTAAACTGTTTTTT. It is translated as CASTHREGMGKLFF.

The chain links TRBV9 to TRBJ1-2; a weak D match, TRBD1 (6 bases). This CDR3 is built from 15 residues. Trimming stripped 4 bases from V and 4 bases from J, with 17 bases between. Germline assignment: CDR1 SGDLS and CDR2 YYNGEE. The CDR3 DNA is TGTGCCAGCAGCCCGCTCGGACAGAGAAGCTATGGCTACACCTTC. Protein sequence: CASSPLGQRSYGYTF.

This chain joins TRBV19 and TRBJ1-2; no clear D. This CDR3 region has 15 residues. CDR1 and CDR2 (germline): LNHDA, SQIVND (reference sequence). V lost 5 bases to trimming and J lost 0 bases, with 13 bases between them. Here the CDR3 reads CASSPPLRTNYGYTF. For the CDR3, the DNA is TGTGCCAGTAGTCCCCCGCTGCGAACTAACTATGGCTACACCTTC.

This clone is a singleton in its sample. This rearrangement joins TRBV5-8 to TRBJ2-7, with 7 bases matching TRBD1. Losses at the gene ends were 0 bases for V and 2 bases for J; bases not matched to a gene: 2. This CDR3 spans 14 amino acids. Per germline, CDR1 SGHTS and CDR2 YDEGEE. This chain's CDR3 is CASSLGQGPYEQYF. CDR3 sequence (DNA): TGTGCCAGCAGCTTGGGACAGGGTCCCTACGAGCAGTACTTC.

The chain couples TRBV4-3 to TRBJ2-3, with TRBD2 matching over 13 bases. V shed 1 base, J shed 8 bases, and the junction held 18 bases outside the gene matches. Germline V gene data show CDR1 as LGHNA and CDR2 as YSLEER. The CDR3 contains 20 residues. The CDR3 bases are TGCGCCAGCAGCCAAGTCCTAGGGACTAGCGGGGTGCTGGTCATTGGTACGCAGTATTTT. This translates into CASSQVLGTSGVLVIGTQYF.

CDR3 residues: CSASSFYGYTF. The DNA of the CDR3 is TGCAGTGCTAGTAGCTTCTATGGCTACACCTTC. The gene calls are TRBV20-1 and TRBJ1-2, with D unclear. Germline CDR1 is DFQATT and CDR2 is SNEGSKA (reference sequence). The CDR3 extends over 11 amino acids. V was shortened by 3 bases and J by 4 bases, with 6 bases between the two germline ends.

V and J are TRBV7-2 and TRBJ2-1; D not resolved. The CDR3 loop spans 13 amino acids. Between the trimmed V and J ends, which lost 5 bases and 7 bases, there was a span of 12 bases. The V gene's germline CDR1 is SGHTA and CDR2 FQGNSA. The CDR3 DNA sequence: TGTGCCAGCAGCGAAAAGAGGCGAAATGAGCAGTTCTTC. Translation gives CASSEKRRNEQFF.

The V call is TRBV28, the J call TRBJ2-2, with D possibly being TRBD2 (6 bases). Germline CDR1 MDHEN, CDR2 SYDVKM. The CDR3 totals 13 residues. V lost 7 bases to trimming and J lost 2 bases, with 8 bases between them. The CDR3 spells CASTEGNTGELFF. The CDR3 DNA follows: TGTGCCAGCACGGAGGGAAACACCGGGGAGCTGTTTTTT.

The V call is TRBV5-1, the J call TRBJ2-1, with D perhaps TRBD2 (5 bases). Germline V gene lookup returns CDR1 SGHRS and CDR2 YFSETQ. CDR3 length equals 15 residues. V lost 0 bases and J lost 0, with 7 bases in between. The CDR3 here is CASSLAGNSYNEQFF. The DNA of the CDR3 is TGCGCCAGCAGCTTGGCCGGGAACTCCTACAATGAGCAGTTCTTC.

CDR3 sequence: CASRSGLSSYGEQFF. The CDR3 coding sequence is TGTGCCAGCCGTTCGGGGCTAAGTTCTTATGGTGAGCAGTTCTTC. The chain combines TRBV27 with TRBJ2-1; TRBD1 or TRBD2 may be the D gene (5 bases each). Germline lookup yields CDR1 MNHEY and CDR2 SMNVEV (reference sequence). The CDR3 is 15 residues long. The V end was cut by 8 bases, the J end by 9 bases, with 23 bases between.

Note on this clone: A junction boundary mismatches the germline segment, possibly from a read error. Other DNA sequences in this specimen translate into the identical CDR3. J is TRBJ1-3 and V is TRBV10-3; D ambiguous. The CDR3 is made up of 14 amino acids. Germline CDR1 reads ENHRY; CDR2 reads SYGVKD. The DNA of the CDR3 is TGTGCCATCAGTGTGGGGAGTTCTGGGAACACCATATATTTT. This translates into CAISVGSSGNTIYF.

This chain uses TRBV6-5 with TRBJ1-1; a possible D gene is TRBD1 (5 bases). In germline, CDR1 is MNHEY, CDR2 SVGAGI. CDR3 length equals 14 residues. Trimming cost V 4 bases and J 6 bases, with 15 bases left between them. The CDR3 sequence is CASSSSTGKPEAFF. The CDR3, as DNA: TGTGCCAGCAGTTCATCCACAGGAAAGCCTGAAGCTTTCTTT.

The CDR3 loop reads CASSITLAETSTDTQYF. CDR3 sequence (DNA): TGTGCCAGTAGTATAACACTAGCGGAAACTAGCACAGATACGCAGTATTTT. This sequence joins TRBV19 and TRBJ2-3, with 8 bases that match TRBD2. Germline V lookup: CDR1 LNHDA, CDR2 SQIVND (reference sequence). This CDR3 region has 17 residues. Losses at the gene ends were 2 bases for V and 0 bases for J; bases not matched to a gene: 7.

J is TRBJ2-1 and V is TRBV4-1, with D unclear. V dropped 0 bases and J dropped 15 bases, with 21 bases sitting between them. Germline CDR1 is MGHRA and CDR2 is YSYEKL. This CDR3 has 15 amino acids. The CDR3 loop is CASSQEAMSSLGRFF. CDR3 DNA sequence: TGCGCCAGCAGCCAAGAGGCCATGAGCTCCCTAGGGCGGTTCTTC.

Here the CDR3 DNA reads TGTGCCAGCAGGGCCCTAGCGACAGATACGCAGTATTTT. This encodes CASRALATDTQYF. This chain joins TRBV2 and TRBJ2-3, with a tentative D call TRBD2 (6 bases). This CDR3 region has 13 residues. V was pared by 6 bases and J by 3 bases, with 10 bases between. CDR1 is SNHLY, CDR2 FYNNEI, per germline.

The V and J genes are TRBV18 and TRBJ2-3; TRBD2 agrees at 8 bases. Looked up from germline, CDR1 is KGHSH and CDR2 is LQKENI. CDR3 length: 15 amino acids. The ends lost 2 bases at V and 8 bases at J; junction bases unmatched: 9. CDR3 bases: TGTGCCAGCTCACCAGCCGGGACTAGTGTTAGTACGCAGTATTTT. It encodes CASSPAGTSVSTQYF.

J is TRBJ1-1 and V is TRBV28; D remains unclear. The CDR3 is 14 residues long. Per the germline V gene, CDR1 is MDHEN and CDR2 is SYDVKM. V lost 6 bases and J 6 bases, leaving 17 bases between the germline ends. As DNA, the CDR3 is TGTGCCAGCAGCTCACCAAGGCTTGAGTCTGAAGCTTTCTTT. It encodes CASSSPRLESEAFF.

The rearrangement uses TRBV11-1 and TRBJ2-7; D is uncertain. Germline-derived CDR1 and CDR2 are SGHAT and FQDESV (reference sequence). The CDR3 sequence is 14 residues long. The V and J ends lost 5 bases and 5 bases respectively, with 16 bases between them. The CDR3 DNA is TGTGCCAGCAGCAACCGTTGGGAATCCCACGAGCAGTACTTC. It translates to CASSNRWESHEQYF.

The chain joins TRBV10-3 to TRBJ1-5; 7 bases are a match to TRBD1. This CDR3 spans 13 amino acids. The V and J ends lost 8 bases and 0 bases, in that order; junction bases with no gene match: 1. The V gene's germline CDR1 is ENHRY and CDR2 SYGVKD. DNA of the CDR3: TGTGCCATCGGGACAGTTAGCAATCAGCCCCAGCATTTT. Encoded protein: CAIGTVSNQPQHF.

The chain recombines TRBV5-6 with TRBJ1-2; D ambiguous. V was pared by 0 bases and J by 1 base, with 10 bases between. Germline loops: CDR1 SGHDT, CDR2 YYEEEE. This CDR3 has 15 amino acids. The CDR3 region is CASSLGLGVNYGYTF. The DNA of the CDR3 is TGTGCCAGCAGCTTGGGTCTTGGGGTTAACTATGGCTACACCTTC.

The chain joins TRBV4-1 to TRBJ2-7; weak D call: TRBD2 (5 bases). The V gene's germline CDR1 is MGHRA and CDR2 YSYEKL. Trimming removed 0 bases at V and 0 bases at J, with 18 bases between. The CDR3 loop spans 18 amino acids. The CDR3 DNA is TGCGCCAGCAGCCAAGATTTCGGCGTTTCTAGCAGCTCCTACGAGCAGTACTTC. Its translation: CASSQDFGVSSSSYEQYF.

The sample holds a few counts of this clone. The V and J genes are TRBV19 and TRBJ2-6, with a weak D call TRBD1 (5 bases). V shed 5 bases and J shed 0 bases, with 11 bases lying between them. The germline CDR1 and CDR2 sequences are LNHDA and SQIVND (reference sequence). The CDR3 contains 16 residues. CDR3 DNA sequence: TGTGCCAGTAGTCCCGCACAGGCCTCTGGGGCCAACGTCCTGACTTTC. Translating gives CASSPAQASGANVLTF. The full variable domain, its missing parts supplied by reference TRBV19 and TRBJ2-6, is DGGITQSPKYLFRKEGQNVTLSCEQNLNHDAMYWYRQDPGQGLRLIYYSQIVNDFQKGDIAEGYSVSREKKESFPLTVTSAQKNPTAFYLCASSPAQASGANVLTFGAGSRLTVL.

This rearrangement joins TRBV7-9 to TRBJ2-1; D gene unclear. V was clipped by 2 bases and J by 8 bases, with 10 bases between them. CDR1 is SEHNR, CDR2 FQNEAQ, per germline (reference sequence). The CDR3 totals 13 residues. The CDR3 coding sequence is TGTGCCAGCAGCTTAAACGGAGACTATGAGCAGTTCTTC. It translates to CASSLNGDYEQFF.

The chain uses TRBV6-5 and TRBJ2-7; 9 bases are a match to TRBD2. The germline CDR1 and CDR2 sequences are MNHEY and SVGAGI. V lost 0 bases to trimming and J lost 1 base; unmatched junction nucleotides: 4. CDR3 length equals 16 residues. The CDR3 region is CASSYSAGGGSYEQYF. In DNA form, the CDR3 reads TGTGCCAGCAGTTACTCCGCGGGAGGGGGTTCCTACGAGCAGTACTTC.